This T cell receptor beta chain was profiled in a study of lung T cells in sarcoidosis with Löfgren's syndrome. Looked up from germline, CDR1 is SEHNR and CDR2 is FQNEAQ (reference sequence). The CDR3 is made up of 13 amino acids. Remarks on this clonotype: A junction end diverges from the germline sequence, so it may reflect a read error.

MiXCR, applied by TCRdb to the reads, yields one record per CDR3 protein. The sample has some 2,200 distinct CDR3 sequences, 20% to 25% seen once. This sequence originates from a human donor with sarcoidosis (Löfgren's syndrome or another form), or a control subject (not recorded which). This rearrangement joins TRBV7-9 to TRBJ1-6; TRBD1 might be the D (6 bases). The sequenced material came from CD4+ T cells from bronchoalveolar lavage. The CDR3 sequence: CASGLGGGPPLHF. CDR3 bases: TGTGCCAGCGGCTTAGGGGGGGGCCCACCCCTCCACTTT.